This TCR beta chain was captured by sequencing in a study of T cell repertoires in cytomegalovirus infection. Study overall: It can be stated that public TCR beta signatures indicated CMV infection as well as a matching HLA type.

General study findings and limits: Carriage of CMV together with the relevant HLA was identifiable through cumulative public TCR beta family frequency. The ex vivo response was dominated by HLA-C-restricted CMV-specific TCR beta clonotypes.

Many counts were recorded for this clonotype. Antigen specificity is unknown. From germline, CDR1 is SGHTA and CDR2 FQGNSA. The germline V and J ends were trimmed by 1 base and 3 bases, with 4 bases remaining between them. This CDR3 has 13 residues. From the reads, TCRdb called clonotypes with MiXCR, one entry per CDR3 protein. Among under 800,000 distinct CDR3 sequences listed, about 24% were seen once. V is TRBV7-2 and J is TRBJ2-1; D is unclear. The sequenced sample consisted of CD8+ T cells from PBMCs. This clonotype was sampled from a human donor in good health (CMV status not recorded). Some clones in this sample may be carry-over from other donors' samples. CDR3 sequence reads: CASSLDFYNEQFF. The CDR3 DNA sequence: TGTGCCAGCAGCTTAGACTTCTACAATGAGCAGTTCTTC.